Shown below are 25 T cell receptor beta chains from a single sample sequenced in a study of patients and donors after allogeneic stem cell transplantation. Via MiXCR, TCRdb re-called the RT-PCR reads, giving one row per CDR3 protein. The sample consists of more than 850,000 distinct CDR3 sequences, 15% to 20% of them appearing once. Material for sequencing was blood, either unsorted or a sorted T cell fraction (not recorded which). The receptors derive from a human donor who was either an allogeneic HSCT recipient or a stem cell or donor lymphocyte infusion donor (not recorded which). It is not recorded whose cells these are; they may come from a transplant donor.

This clonotype was recorded many times. This chain joins TRBV12-3 or TRBV12-4 and TRBJ2-4; 8 bases map to TRBD1. The ends lost 5 bases at V and 0 bases at J; junction bases unmatched: 6. This CDR3 region has 16 residues. Written as DNA, the CDR3 is TGTGCCAGCAGTCCTCGGACAGGGATAGCCAAAAACATTCAGTACTTC. As protein: CASSPRTGIAKNIQYF.

In this sample, this clonotype turned up a few times. The chain uses TRBV10-3 and TRBJ1-2; 7 nucleotides agree with TRBD1. Germline V gene sequence: CDR1 ENHRY, CDR2 SYGVKD. The CDR3 loop spans 16 amino acids. V gave up 3 bases and J gave up 0 bases; unmatched junction bases: 7. Here the CDR3 reads CAISEPWTGPNYGYTF. CDR3 bases: TGTGCCATCAGTGAACCTTGGACAGGCCCTAACTATGGCTACACCTTC.

This clonotype was detected a few times. The rearrangement uses TRBV9 and TRBJ2-3, with D unclear. Looked up from germline, CDR1 is SGDLS and CDR2 is YYNGEE. The CDR3 runs 13 residues. The ends were cut back, 0 bases at V and 7 bases at J, with 9 bases in the middle. The CDR3 reads CASSVVSPHTQYF. Here the CDR3 DNA reads TGTGCCAGCAGCGTAGTATCCCCTCATACGCAGTATTTT.

The J gene is TRBJ2-1, the V gene TRBV28; the D gene is possibly TRBD2 (6 bases). With 3 bases removed from V and 5 bases from J, the gap between germline ends came to 8 bases. The CDR3 spans 13 residues. Germline CDR1 is MDHEN and CDR2 is SYDVKM. The chain's CDR3 is CASSLDYNNEQFF. DNA of the CDR3: TGTGCCAGCAGTTTGGACTACAACAATGAGCAGTTCTTC.

The chain joins TRBV3-1 to TRBJ1-4; D unresolved. In germline, CDR1 is LGHDT, CDR2 YNNKEL (reference sequence). The V end lost 1 base, the J end lost 5 bases, and 11 bases lay between the germline ends. CDR3 length equals 15 residues. As DNA, the CDR3 is TGTGCCAGCAGCCAAGTAGGTCAGAGGAATGAAAAACTGTTTTTT. Translated: CASSQVGQRNEKLFF.

V and J are TRBV5-1 and TRBJ1-1; D uncertain. V dropped 0 bases and J dropped 7 bases, with 13 bases sitting between them. Germline CDR1 and CDR2: SGHRS and YFSETQ. The CDR3 runs 14 residues. CDR3 protein: CASSLAGGRDEAFF. The DNA for the CDR3 is TGCGCCAGCAGCTTGGCAGGAGGGCGAGATGAAGCTTTCTTT.

This clonotype was observed a few times. V and J are TRBV7-9 and TRBJ1-3; 8 bases match TRBD1. The V gene end was trimmed by 0 bases and the J gene end by 0 bases; junction bases not matched to a gene: 4. Germline lookup yields CDR1 SEHNR and CDR2 FQNEAQ (reference sequence). The CDR3 covers 17 residues. CDR3 sequence (DNA): TGTGCCAGCAGCTTAGCAGCGACAGGGGTCTCTGGAAACACCATATATTTT. Amino acids: CASSLAATGVSGNTIYF.

This rearrangement joins TRBV5-1 to TRBJ2-5, with 7 bases fitting TRBD1. Trimming at V came to 3 bases and at J to 0 bases, leaving 5 bases not matched to a gene. The CDR3 covers 15 residues. Germline loops: CDR1 SGHRS, CDR2 YFSETQ. In DNA, the CDR3 is TGCGCCAGCAGCTCCGGACAGGCGTACCAAGAGACCCAGTACTTC. This encodes CASSSGQAYQETQYF.

The chain carries TRBV11-3 and TRBJ2-1; 7 bases agree with TRBD2. Germline V gene lookup returns CDR1 SGHNT and CDR2 YENEEA. With V trimmed by 4 bases and J by 9 bases, 6 bases remained unmatched. The CDR3 sequence is 13 residues long. CDR3 in amino acids: CASSSTSDSEQFF. The CDR3 DNA sequence: TGTGCCAGCAGCTCCACTAGCGACAGTGAGCAGTTCTTC. Drawing the rest from reference TRBV11-3 and TRBJ2-1, the complete variable domain is EAGVVQSPRYKIIEKKQPVAFWCNPISGHNTLYWYLQNLGQGPELLIRYENEEAVDDSQLPKDRFSAERLKGVDSTLKIQPAELGDSAVYLCASSSTSDSEQFFGPGTRLTVL.

This clonotype was seen repeatedly, ten times or more. The chain links TRBV5-1 to TRBJ1-1; D is undetermined. With 0 bases removed from V and 6 bases from J, the gap between germline ends came to 9 bases. There are 13 residues in the CDR3. Germline values: CDR1 SGHRS, CDR2 YFSETQ. CDR3 in amino acids: CASSLAAGSEAFF. The DNA of the CDR3 is TGCGCCAGCAGCTTGGCGGCGGGATCTGAAGCTTTCTTT.

The V gene is TRBV12-3 or TRBV12-4, the J gene TRBJ2-3; 8 nucleotides match TRBD2. This CDR3 contains 14 residues. The J segment lost 3 bases and the V segment lost 7 bases, leaving 6 bases of the junction unmatched. The CDR3 region has the DNA TGTGCCAGCATTCGGCGGGGGGATACAGATACGCAGTATTTT. It is translated as CASIRRGDTDTQYF.

The chain links TRBV4-2 to TRBJ1-5; D unresolved. This CDR3 region has 13 residues. V lost 0 bases, J lost 5 bases, and 5 bases lay in between. Germline V gene lookup returns CDR1 LGHNA and CDR2 YNFKEQ. The CDR3 DNA is TGTGCCAGCAGCCAAGATGTTCATCAGCCCCAGCATTTT. Translating it yields CASSQDVHQPQHF.

This clonotype has a count of ten or more. The J gene is TRBJ2-5, the V gene TRBV20-1, with TRBD1 matching over 7 bases. J gave up 5 bases and V 5 bases, and 5 bases lay outside the gene matches. This CDR3 region has 12 residues. Germline CDR1 reads DFQATT; CDR2 reads SNEGSKA (reference sequence). In nucleotides, the CDR3 is TGCAGTGCTGCGGACAGGTGGGAGACCCAGTACTTC. Residues: CSAADRWETQYF.

The chain couples TRBV1 to TRBJ2-7; the table calls TRBD2, which could not be checked here. TRBV1 is flagged as a pseudogene. The CDR3 extends over 15 amino acids. The CDR3 nucleotides are TGCACCAGCAGCCCCGGGACTAGTACCGCCTACGAGCAGTACTTC. Translation: CTSSPGTSTAYEQYF.

The chain employs TRBV6-1 and TRBJ2-2; a possible D gene is TRBD1 (5 bases). This CDR3 comprises 16 residues. Germline V gives CDR1 MNHNS, CDR2 SASEGT. The V gene lost 5 bases and the J gene lost 3 bases, with 16 bases spanning the gap. The CDR3 spells CASSHLTGDYTGELFF. The CDR3 DNA follows: TGTGCCAGCAGTCACCTAACAGGAGATTACACCGGGGAGCTGTTTTTT.

This clonotype showed up just a few times. The chain has TRBV11-2 and TRBJ2-6; the match to TRBD2 covers 8 bases. The junction had 8 bases not matched to a gene; V was cut back by 3 bases and J by 1 base. CDR3 length: 18 residues. CDR1 and CDR2 from the germline V gene are SGHAT and FQNNGV. The CDR3 DNA reads TGTGCCAGCAGCTTCAACGGGGGGGCCAGGTCTGGGGCCAACGTCCTGACTTTC. Its translation is CASSFNGGARSGANVLTF.

This clonotype was seen only a few times. The chain employs TRBV10-3 and TRBJ2-5; no clear D. The germline V gene has CDR1 ENHRY and CDR2 SYGVKD. V lost 3 bases to trimming and J lost 4 bases, with 12 bases between them. This CDR3 is 14 amino acids long. DNA of the CDR3: TGTGCCATCAGTGAAGCAGGTCGAGGAGAGACCCAGTACTTC. Protein sequence: CAISEAGRGETQYF.

The chain uses TRBV11-3 and TRBJ2-5; D may match TRBD1 or TRBD2 (6 bases each). The CDR3 runs 16 residues. Germline V gene data show CDR1 as SGHNT and CDR2 as YENEEA. The ends were cut back, 8 bases at V and 2 bases at J, with 21 bases in the middle. DNA for the CDR3: TGTGCCAGCTCCCCTCATGGGGGGCGGTCACAAGAGACCCAGTACTTC. Amino acid sequence: CASSPHGGRSQETQYF.

This clonotype appeared many times. The V and J genes are TRBV7-2 and TRBJ2-1, with 11 nucleotides matching TRBD2. The V segment lost 6 bases and the J segment 4 bases; nucleotides outside the gene matches: 5. Germline CDR1 reads SGHTA; CDR2 reads FQGNSA. This CDR3 comprises 15 residues. As DNA, the CDR3 is TGTGCCAGCAGGCTCACTAGCGGGGGATACAATGAGCAGTTCTTC. It specifies CASRLTSGGYNEQFF.

There are a few counts of this clonotype. The chain combines TRBV9 with TRBJ2-7; D is undetermined. V lost 0 bases to trimming and J lost 0 bases, with 10 bases between them. CDR3 size: 15 residues. Germline V gives CDR1 SGDLS, CDR2 YYNGEE. As DNA, the CDR3 is TGTGCCAGCAGCGTAGATACACACAGCTCCTACGAGCAGTACTTC. Its translation is CASSVDTHSSYEQYF.

This clonotype appeared a few times. This chain joins TRBV12-3 or TRBV12-4 and TRBJ2-5, with 7 bases fitting TRBD2. V dropped 3 bases and J dropped 5; count of bases not matched to a gene: 6. The CDR3 sequence is 14 residues long. CDR3 amino acids: CASSFGGGVETQYF. CDR3 sequence (DNA): TGTGCCAGCAGTTTTGGGGGAGGGGTGGAGACCCAGTACTTC.

The genes are TRBV2 and TRBJ1-2; 7 bases align to TRBD1. The V and J ends lost 8 bases and 4 bases, in that order; junction bases with no gene match: 7. CDR1 and CDR2 (germline): SNHLY, FYNNEI. The CDR3 spans 13 residues. CDR3 amino acids: CASGQEKSYGYTF. DNA for the CDR3: TGTGCCAGCGGACAGGAGAAAAGCTATGGCTACACCTTC.

The chain couples TRBV12-3 or TRBV12-4 to TRBJ1-3; the match to TRBD1 covers 8 bases. The CDR3 runs 13 residues. The ends lost 5 bases at V and 3 bases at J; junction bases unmatched: 0. In DNA form, the CDR3 reads TGTGCCAGCAGTGGGACAGGTGGAAACACCATATATTTT. Protein: CASSGTGGNTIYF.

The chain has TRBV6-6 and TRBJ2-1; possible D gene TRBD2, 5 bases. With 6 bases removed from V and 9 bases from J, the gap between germline ends came to 12 bases. The CDR3 is 12 amino acids. CDR1 and CDR2 (germline): MNHNY, SVGAGI (reference sequence). CDR3 nucleotide sequence: TGTGCCAGCAGAACCCGCGAGGGTGAGCAGTTCTTC. Encoded protein: CASRTREGEQFF.

This clonotype came up a few times. The rearrangement uses TRBV24-1 and TRBJ1-5; D gene uncertain. This CDR3 contains 15 residues. Looked up from germline, CDR1 is KGHDR and CDR2 is SFDVKD. Trimming took 1 base from V and 3 from J, leaving 9 bases between them. CDR3 protein: CATSDFRADNQPQHF. In DNA form, the CDR3 reads TGTGCCACCAGTGATTTTCGGGCGGACAATCAGCCCCAGCATTTT.